This TCR beta chain came from a study of shared T cell receptors in the human thymus. The CDR3 is 11 residues long. Germline V lookup: CDR1 DFQATT, CDR2 SNEGSKA (reference sequence). J gave up 4 bases and V 8 bases, and 3 bases lay outside the gene matches. Produced via immunoSEQ multiplex PCR; TCRdb's table is partial and in-frame only. This table has hundreds of thousands of clones, approximately 87% appearing once. The data also belong to a second study, concerning human thymus T cells. This second study notes: Among the donors, all were healthy Finnish infants having corrective surgery for congenital heart defects. During corrective heart surgery, resections were taken, and the thymus tissue came from them.

The sample comprised thymocytes. The genes are TRBV20-1 and TRBJ2-5; 8 bases map to TRBD1. This clonotype was obtained from a boy under two years old with a congenital heart defect. CDR3 residues: CSTGGRETQYF. The CDR3 DNA reads as TGCAGTACAGGGGGACGAGAGACCCAGTACTTC.